This paragraph reports one T cell receptor (beta chain). What it binds is not known. This specimen comes from a study of persistence of HIV-infected CD4 T cells. The immunoSEQ assay was version 4, run in survey mode. Clones were sequenced by immunoSEQ multiplex PCR, and TCRdb holds only the in-frame ones, with some missing. Among tens of thousands of clones, 88% were seen once, and the ten largest hold roughly 0.46%. Anti-CD3/anti-CD28 beads served as a nonspecific positive control stimulus. Sorting selected CD4+ T cells upregulating both CD40 ligand and CD69. PBMCs were depleted of CD8+ T cells before stimulation. Findings and caveats of the study: TCR oligoclonality correlated with proviral oligoclonality in the same sorted populations.

CDR1 and CDR2 from the germline V gene are MNHEY and SVGAGI. The CDR3 consists of 15 residues. The V and J ends lost 6 bases and 4 bases respectively, with 18 bases between them. The V and J genes are TRBV6-5 and TRBJ1-2; D is possibly TRBD1 (6 bases). The material sequenced was CD4+ T cells sorted from PBMCs after approximately 20-hour stimulation, taken from a patient who received antiretroviral therapy. This sequence originates from an adult woman with HIV who was CMV-seropositive. CDR3 residues: CASRRQAGSGYGYTF. CDR3 DNA: TGTGCCAGCAGAAGACAGGCAGGGAGTGGCTATGGCTACACCTTC.